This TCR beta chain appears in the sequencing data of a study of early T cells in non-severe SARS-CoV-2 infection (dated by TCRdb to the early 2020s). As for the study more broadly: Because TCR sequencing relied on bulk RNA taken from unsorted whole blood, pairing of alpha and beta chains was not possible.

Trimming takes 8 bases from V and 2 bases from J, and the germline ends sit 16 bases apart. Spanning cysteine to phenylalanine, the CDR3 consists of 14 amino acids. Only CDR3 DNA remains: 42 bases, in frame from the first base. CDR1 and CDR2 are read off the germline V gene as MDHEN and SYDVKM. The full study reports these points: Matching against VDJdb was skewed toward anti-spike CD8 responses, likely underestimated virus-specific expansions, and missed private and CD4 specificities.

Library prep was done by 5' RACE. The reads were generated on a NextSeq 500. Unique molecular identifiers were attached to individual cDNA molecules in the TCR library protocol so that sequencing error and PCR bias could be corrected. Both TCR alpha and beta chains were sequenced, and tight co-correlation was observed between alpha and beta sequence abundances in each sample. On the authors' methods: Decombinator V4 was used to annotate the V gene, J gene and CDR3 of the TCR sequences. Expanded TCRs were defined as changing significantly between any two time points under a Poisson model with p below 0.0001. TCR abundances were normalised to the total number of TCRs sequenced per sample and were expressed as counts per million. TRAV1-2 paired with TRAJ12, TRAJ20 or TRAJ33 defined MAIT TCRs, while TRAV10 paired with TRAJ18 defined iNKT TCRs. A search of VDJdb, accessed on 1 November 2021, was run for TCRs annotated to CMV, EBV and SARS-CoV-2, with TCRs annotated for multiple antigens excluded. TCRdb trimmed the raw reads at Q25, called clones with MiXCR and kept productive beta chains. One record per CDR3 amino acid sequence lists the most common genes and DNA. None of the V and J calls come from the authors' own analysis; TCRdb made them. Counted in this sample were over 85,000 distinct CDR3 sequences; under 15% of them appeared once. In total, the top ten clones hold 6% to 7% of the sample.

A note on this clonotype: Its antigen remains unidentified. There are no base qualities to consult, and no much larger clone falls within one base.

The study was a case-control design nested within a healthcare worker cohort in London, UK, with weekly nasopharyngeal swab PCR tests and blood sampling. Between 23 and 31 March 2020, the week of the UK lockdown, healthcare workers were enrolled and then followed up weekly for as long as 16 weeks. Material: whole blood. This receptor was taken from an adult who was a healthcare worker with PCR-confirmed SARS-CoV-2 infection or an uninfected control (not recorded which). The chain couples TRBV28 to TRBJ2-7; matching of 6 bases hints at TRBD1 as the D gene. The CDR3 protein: CASGPTGTTYEQYF. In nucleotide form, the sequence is TGTGCCAGCGGCCCGACAGGAACGACCTACGAGCAGTACTTC.